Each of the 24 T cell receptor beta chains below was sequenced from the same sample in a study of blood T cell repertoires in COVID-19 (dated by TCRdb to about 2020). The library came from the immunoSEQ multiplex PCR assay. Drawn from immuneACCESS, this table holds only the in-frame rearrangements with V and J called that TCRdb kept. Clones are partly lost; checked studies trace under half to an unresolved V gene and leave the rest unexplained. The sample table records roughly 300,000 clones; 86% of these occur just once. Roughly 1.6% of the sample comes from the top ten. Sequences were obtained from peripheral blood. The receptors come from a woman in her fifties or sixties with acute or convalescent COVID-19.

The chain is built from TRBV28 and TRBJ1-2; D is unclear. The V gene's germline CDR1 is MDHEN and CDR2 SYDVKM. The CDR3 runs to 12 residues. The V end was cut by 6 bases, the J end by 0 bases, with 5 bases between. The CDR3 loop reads CASSYPNYGYTF. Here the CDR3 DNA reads TGTGCCAGCAGCTACCCTAACTATGGCTACACCTTC.

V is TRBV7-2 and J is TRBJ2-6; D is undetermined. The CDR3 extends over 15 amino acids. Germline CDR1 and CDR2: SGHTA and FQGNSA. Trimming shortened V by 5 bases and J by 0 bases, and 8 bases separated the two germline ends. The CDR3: CASSPTSSGANVLTF. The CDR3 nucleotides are TGTGCCAGCAGCCCAACAAGCTCTGGGGCCAACGTCCTGACTTTC.

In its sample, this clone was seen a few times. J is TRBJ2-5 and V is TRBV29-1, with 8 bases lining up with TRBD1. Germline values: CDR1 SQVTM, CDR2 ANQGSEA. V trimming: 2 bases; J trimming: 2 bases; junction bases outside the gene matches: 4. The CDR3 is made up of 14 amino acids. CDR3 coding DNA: TGCAGCGTTGAACGACAGGGGAAACAAGAGACCCAGTACTTC. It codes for CSVERQGKQETQYF. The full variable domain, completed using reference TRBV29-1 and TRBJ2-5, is SAVISQKPSRDICQRGTSLTIQCQVDSQVTMMFWYRQQPGQSLTLIATANQGSEATYESGFVIDKFPISRPNLTFSTLTVSNMSPEDSSIYLCSVERQGKQETQYFGPGTRLLVL.

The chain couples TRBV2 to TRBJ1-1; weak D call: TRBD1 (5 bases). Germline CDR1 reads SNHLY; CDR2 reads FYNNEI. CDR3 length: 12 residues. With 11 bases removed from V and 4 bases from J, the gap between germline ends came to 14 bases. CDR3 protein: CAGHQGGTEAFF. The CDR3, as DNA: TGTGCCGGGCACCAGGGTGGCACTGAAGCTTTCTTT.

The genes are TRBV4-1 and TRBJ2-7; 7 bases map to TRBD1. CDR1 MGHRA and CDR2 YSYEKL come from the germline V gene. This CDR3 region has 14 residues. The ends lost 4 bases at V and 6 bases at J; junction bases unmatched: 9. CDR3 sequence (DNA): TGCGCCAGCAGCCTCGACGGACAGGCGTTCGAGCAGTACTTC. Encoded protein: CASSLDGQAFEQYF.

The CDR3: CASSDRYNEKLFF. The CDR3 DNA reads as TGTGCCAGCAGCGACAGGTATAATGAAAAACTGTTTTTT. The J gene is TRBJ1-4, the V gene TRBV9, with D possibly being TRBD1 (5 bases). This CDR3 has 13 amino acids. Trimming cost V 3 bases and J 4 bases, with 7 bases left between them. CDR1 is SGDLS, CDR2 YYNGEE, per germline.

The CDR3 region is CASSFGAPKREQFF. CDR3 nucleotides: TGCGCCAGCAGCTTTGGGGCCCCGAAAAGAGAGCAGTTCTTC. The V and J genes are TRBV5-1 and TRBJ2-1; a possible D gene is TRBD1 (5 bases). From germline, CDR1 is SGHRS and CDR2 YFSETQ. The CDR3 sequence is 14 residues long. Trimming removed 2 bases at V and 10 bases at J, with 16 bases between.

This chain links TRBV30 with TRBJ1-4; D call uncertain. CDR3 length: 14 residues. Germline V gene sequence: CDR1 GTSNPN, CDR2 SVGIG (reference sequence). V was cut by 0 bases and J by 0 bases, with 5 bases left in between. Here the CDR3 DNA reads TGTGCCTGGAGTGTGAGAGCAACTAATGAAAAACTGTTTTTT. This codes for CAWSVRATNEKLFF.

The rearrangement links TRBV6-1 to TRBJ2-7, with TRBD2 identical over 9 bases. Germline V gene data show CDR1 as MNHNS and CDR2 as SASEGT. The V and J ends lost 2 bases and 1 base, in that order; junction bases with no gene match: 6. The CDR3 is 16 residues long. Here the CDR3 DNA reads TGTGCCAGCAGTGAATTCAGCGGGAGGCTGTCCTACGAGCAGTACTTC. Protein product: CASSEFSGRLSYEQYF.

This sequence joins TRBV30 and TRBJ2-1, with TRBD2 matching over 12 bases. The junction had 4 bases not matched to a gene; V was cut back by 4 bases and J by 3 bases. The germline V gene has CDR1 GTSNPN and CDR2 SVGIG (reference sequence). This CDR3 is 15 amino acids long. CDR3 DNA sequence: TGTGCCTGGACCGGGACTAGCGGGTTCTACAATGAGCAGTTCTTC. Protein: CAWTGTSGFYNEQFF.

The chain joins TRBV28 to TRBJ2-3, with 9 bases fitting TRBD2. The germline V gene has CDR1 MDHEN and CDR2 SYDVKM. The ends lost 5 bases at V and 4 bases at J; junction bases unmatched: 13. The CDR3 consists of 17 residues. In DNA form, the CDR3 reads TGTGCCAGCAGTGGGAGGGGTAGCGGGAGCGCTGCAGATACGCAGTATTTT. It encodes CASSGRGSGSAADTQYF.

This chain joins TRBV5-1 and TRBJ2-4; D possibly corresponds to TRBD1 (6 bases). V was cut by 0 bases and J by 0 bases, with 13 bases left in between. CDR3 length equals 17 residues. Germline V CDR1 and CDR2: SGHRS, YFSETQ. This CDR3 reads CASSLAGGQLAKNIQYF. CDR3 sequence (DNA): TGCGCCAGCAGCTTGGCCGGCGGACAGTTAGCCAAAAACATTCAGTACTTC. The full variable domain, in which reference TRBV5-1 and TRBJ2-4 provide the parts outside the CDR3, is KAGVTQTPRYLIKTRGQQVTLSCSPISGHRSVSWYQQTPGQGLQFLFEYFSETQRNKGNFPGRFSGRQFSNSRSEMNVSTLELGDSALYLCASSLAGGQLAKNIQYFGAGTRLSVL.

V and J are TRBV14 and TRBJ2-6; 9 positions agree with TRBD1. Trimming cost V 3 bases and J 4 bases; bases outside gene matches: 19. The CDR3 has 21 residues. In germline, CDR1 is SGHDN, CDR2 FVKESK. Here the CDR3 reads CASSQLQGAGASISGANVLTF. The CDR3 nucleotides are TGTGCCAGCAGCCAGTTACAGGGGGCGGGAGCCTCTATATCAGGGGCCAACGTCCTGACTTTC.

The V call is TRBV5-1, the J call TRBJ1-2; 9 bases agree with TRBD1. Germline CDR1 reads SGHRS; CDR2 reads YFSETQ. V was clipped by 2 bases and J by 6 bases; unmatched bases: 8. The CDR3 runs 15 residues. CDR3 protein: CASSLGTGFENGYTF. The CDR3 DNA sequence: TGCGCCAGCAGCTTAGGGACAGGGTTCGAAAATGGCTACACCTTC.

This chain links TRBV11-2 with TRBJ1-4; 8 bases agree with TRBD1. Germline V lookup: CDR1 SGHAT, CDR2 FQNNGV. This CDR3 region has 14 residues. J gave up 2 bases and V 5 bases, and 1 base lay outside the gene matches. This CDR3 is CASSRTGTNEKLFF. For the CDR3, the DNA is TGTGCCAGCAGCCGGACAGGGACTAATGAAAAACTGTTTTTT.

The CDR3 DNA follows: TGCGCCAGCAGCCAACAGGGGGCCTATGGCTACACCTTC. It encodes CASSQQGAYGYTF. The V call is TRBV4-1, the J call TRBJ1-2, with 8 bases fitting TRBD1. The length of the CDR3 is 13 residues. J was trimmed by 4 bases and V by 2 bases; bases with no gene match: 0. CDR1 and CDR2 (germline): MGHRA, YSYEKL.

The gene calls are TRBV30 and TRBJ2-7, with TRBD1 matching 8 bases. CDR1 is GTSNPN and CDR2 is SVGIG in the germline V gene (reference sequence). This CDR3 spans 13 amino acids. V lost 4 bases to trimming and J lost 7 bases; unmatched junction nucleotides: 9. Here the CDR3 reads CAWTTGTGVEQYF. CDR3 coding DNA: TGTGCCTGGACCACCGGGACAGGAGTTGAGCAGTACTTC.

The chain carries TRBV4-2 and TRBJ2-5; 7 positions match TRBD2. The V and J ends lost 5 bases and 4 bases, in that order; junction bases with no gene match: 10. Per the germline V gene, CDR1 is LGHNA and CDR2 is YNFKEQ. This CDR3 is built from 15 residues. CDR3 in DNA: TGTGCCAGCAGCTATCCGGGGGGTCAGGGAGAGACCCAGTACTTC. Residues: CASSYPGGQGETQYF.

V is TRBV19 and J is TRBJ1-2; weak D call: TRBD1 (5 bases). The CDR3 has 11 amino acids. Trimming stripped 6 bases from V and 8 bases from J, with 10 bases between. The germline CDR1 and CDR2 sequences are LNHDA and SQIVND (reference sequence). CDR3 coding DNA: TGTGCCAGTAGAAGCGGGGGAGGCTACACCTTC. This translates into CASRSGGGYTF.

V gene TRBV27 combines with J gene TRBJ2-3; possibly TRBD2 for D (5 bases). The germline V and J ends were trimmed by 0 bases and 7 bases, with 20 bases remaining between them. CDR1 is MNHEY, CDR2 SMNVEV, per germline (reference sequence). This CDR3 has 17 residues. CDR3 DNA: TGTGCCAGCAGTTTATCGTTGCCCGGGATATTGGGGTATACGCAGTATTTT. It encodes CASSLSLPGILGYTQYF.

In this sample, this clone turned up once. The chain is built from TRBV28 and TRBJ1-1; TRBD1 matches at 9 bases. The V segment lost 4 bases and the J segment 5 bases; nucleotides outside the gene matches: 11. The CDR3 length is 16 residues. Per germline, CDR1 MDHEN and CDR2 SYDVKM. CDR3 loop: CASSSTGTGWVTEAFF. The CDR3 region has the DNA TGTGCCAGCAGTTCCACCGGGACAGGGTGGGTTACTGAAGCTTTCTTT. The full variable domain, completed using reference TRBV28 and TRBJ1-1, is DVKVTQSSRYLVKRTGEKVFLECVQDMDHENMFWYRQDPGLGLRLIYFSYDVKMKEKGDIPEGYSVSREKKERFSLILESASTNQTSMYLCASSSTGTGWVTEAFFGQGTRLTVV.

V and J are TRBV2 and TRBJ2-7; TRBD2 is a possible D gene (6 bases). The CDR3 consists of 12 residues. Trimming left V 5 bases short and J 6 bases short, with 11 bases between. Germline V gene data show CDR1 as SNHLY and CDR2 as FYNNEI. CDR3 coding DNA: TGTGCCAGCAGTTTGACTAGTGGCGAGCAGTACTTC. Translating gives CASSLTSGEQYF.

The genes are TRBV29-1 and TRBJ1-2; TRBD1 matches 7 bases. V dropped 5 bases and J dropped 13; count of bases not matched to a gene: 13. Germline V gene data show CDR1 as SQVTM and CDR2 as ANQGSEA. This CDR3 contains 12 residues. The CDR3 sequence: CSVLGQGVVGTF. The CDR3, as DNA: TGCAGCGTTCTCGGGCAGGGGGTAGTAGGCACCTTC.

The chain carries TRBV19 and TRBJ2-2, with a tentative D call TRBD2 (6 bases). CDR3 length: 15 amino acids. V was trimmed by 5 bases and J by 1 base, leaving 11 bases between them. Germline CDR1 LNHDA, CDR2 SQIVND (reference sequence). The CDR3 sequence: CASSAREVNTGELFF. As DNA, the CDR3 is TGTGCCAGTAGTGCCAGGGAGGTGAACACCGGGGAGCTGTTTTTT.